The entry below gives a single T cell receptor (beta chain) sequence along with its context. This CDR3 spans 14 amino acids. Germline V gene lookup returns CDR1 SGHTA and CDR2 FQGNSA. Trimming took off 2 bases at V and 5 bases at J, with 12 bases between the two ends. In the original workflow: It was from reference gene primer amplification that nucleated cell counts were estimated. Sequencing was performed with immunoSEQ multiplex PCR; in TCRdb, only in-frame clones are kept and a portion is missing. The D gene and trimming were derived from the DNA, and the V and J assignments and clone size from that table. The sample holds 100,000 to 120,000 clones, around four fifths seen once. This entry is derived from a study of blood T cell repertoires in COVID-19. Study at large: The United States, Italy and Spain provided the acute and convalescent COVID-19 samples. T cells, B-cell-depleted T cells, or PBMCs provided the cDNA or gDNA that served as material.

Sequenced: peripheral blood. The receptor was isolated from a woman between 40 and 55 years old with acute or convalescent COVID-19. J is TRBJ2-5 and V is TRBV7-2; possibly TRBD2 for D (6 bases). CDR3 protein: CASSLRGRGETQYF. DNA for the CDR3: TGTGCCAGCAGCTTAAGGGGCCGGGGGGAGACCCAGTACTTC.